This T cell receptor beta chain appears in the sequencing data of a study of blood T cell repertoires in COVID-19. The wider study: There were acute and convalescent COVID-19 samples, and they came from the United States, Italy and Spain. From T cells, B-cell-depleted T cells, or PBMCs came the material, which was cDNA or gDNA.

In the original processing: Using reference gene primer amplification, nucleated cell counts were estimated. Here immunoSEQ multiplex PCR was the method, and the copy in TCRdb shows in-frame clones only, minus some. From that table come the V and J calls and clone size; the DNA was used to work out D and trimming. The sample has about 73,000 clones; 81% are singletons. The germline V and J ends were trimmed by 1 base and 7 bases, with 13 bases remaining between them. This CDR3 region has 14 residues. The germline CDR1 and CDR2 sequences are GTSNPN and SVGIG (reference sequence). The TCR was taken from a woman in her 70s with acute or convalescent COVID-19. V usage is TRBV30 and J usage is TRBJ2-2; TRBD2 might be the D (5 bases). Input material: peripheral blood. The CDR3 loop reads CAWSGSAEGGELFF. CDR3 DNA: TGTGCCTGGAGTGGAAGCGCCGAGGGCGGGGAGCTGTTTTTT.